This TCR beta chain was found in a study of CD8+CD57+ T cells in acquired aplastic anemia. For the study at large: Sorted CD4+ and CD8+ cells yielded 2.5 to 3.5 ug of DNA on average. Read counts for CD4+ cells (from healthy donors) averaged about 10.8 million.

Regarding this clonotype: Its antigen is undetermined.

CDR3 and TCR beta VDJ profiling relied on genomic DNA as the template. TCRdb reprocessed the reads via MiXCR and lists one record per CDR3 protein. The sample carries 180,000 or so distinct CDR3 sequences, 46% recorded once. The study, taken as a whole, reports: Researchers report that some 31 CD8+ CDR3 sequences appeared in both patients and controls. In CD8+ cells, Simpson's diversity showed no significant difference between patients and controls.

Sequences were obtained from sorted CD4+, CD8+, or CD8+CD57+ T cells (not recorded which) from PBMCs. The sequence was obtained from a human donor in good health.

In DNA form, the CDR3 reads TGCAGTGCACCGGGAGGTGAAGAGACCCAGTACTTC. As protein: CSAPGGEETQYF. The chain carries TRBV20-1 and TRBJ2-5; 7 positions match TRBD2. This CDR3 has 12 residues. The germline V gene encodes CDR1 DFQATT and CDR2 SNEGSKA (reference sequence). Losses at the gene ends were 6 bases for V and 3 bases for J; bases not matched to a gene: 4.